The entry below describes one TCR beta chain. At one of its ends the junction is not consistent with the germline gene, which may arise from a read error. This entry belongs to a study of tumor-infiltrating lymphocytes in primary liver carcinoma. A primer matching the constant region was used to make TCR beta cDNA from approximately 500 ng of total RNA. Generation of the TCR beta libraries relied on three nested multiplex PCR rounds using slightly modified ARM-PCR. For approximately 9 cycles apiece, the opening two PCR rounds ran with TRBV1-TRBV30 forward primers and a C-beta reverse primer. TCRdb recomputed calls from the multiplex PCR reads with MiXCR, one row per CDR3 protein. The table has 250,000 to 400,000 distinct CDR3 sequences, about 62% seen once. The CDR3 runs 14 residues. CDR1 and CDR2 from the germline V gene are SGHAT and FQDESV (reference sequence). Germline DNA was also extracted, with blood RNA taken from unsorted whole blood.

The chain joins TRBV11-1 to TRBJ2-3; D is unresolved. Material: peripheral blood. The origin of this receptor is a man aged 35-49 years with primary liver carcinoma and hepatitis B virus infection. This chain's CDR3 is CVSSLQVRSDTQYF. CDR3 DNA: TGTGTCAGCAGCTTACAAGTAAGGTCGGATACGCAGTATTTT. The variable domain in full, with the rest retrieved from reference TRBV11-1 and TRBJ2-3, is EAEVAQSPRYKITEKSQAVAFWCDPISGHATLYWYRQILGQGPELLVQFQDESVVDDSQLPKDRFSAERLKGVDSTLKIQPAELGDSAMYLCVSSLQVRSDTQYFGPGTRLTVL.